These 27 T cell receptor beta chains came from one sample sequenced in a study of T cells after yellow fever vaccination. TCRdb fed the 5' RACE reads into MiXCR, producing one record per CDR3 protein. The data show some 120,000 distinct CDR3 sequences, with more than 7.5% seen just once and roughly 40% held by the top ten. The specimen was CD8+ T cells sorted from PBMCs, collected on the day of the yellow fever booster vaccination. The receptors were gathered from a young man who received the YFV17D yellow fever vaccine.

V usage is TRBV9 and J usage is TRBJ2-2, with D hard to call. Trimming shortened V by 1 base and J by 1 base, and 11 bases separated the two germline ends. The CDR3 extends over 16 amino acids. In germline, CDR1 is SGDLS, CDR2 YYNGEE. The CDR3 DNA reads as TGTGCCAGCAGCGTATATACGACTGAGAACACCGGGGAGCTGTTTTTT. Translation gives CASSVYTTENTGELFF.

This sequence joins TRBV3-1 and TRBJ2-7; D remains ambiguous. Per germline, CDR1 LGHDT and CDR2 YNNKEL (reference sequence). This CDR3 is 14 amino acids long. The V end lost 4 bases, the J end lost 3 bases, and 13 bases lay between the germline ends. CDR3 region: CASSPWVGSYEQYV. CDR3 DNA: TGTGCCAGCAGCCCCTGGGTGGGAAGCTACGAGCAGTACGTC.

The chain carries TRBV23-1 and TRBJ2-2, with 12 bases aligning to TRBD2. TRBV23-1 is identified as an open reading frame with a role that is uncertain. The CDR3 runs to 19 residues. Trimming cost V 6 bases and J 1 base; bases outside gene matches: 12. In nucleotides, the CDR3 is TGCGCCAGCAGCCCTGAGGCTAGCGGGGGGGCCGAGAACACCGGGGAGCTGTTTTTT. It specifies CASSPEASGGAENTGELFF.

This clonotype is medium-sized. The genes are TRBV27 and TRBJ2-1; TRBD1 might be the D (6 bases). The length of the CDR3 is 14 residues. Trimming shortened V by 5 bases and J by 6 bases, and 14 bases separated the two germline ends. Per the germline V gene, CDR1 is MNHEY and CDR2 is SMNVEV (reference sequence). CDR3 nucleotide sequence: TGTGCCAGCAGTCAGGGGAGTAGAGTCAATGAGCAGTTCTTC. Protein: CASSQGSRVNEQFF.

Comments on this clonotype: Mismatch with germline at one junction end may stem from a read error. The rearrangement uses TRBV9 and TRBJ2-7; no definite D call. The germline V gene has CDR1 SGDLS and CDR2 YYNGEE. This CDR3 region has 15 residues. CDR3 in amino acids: CASSVDVSSSHEQYF. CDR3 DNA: TGTGCCAGCAGCGTAGACGTTAGCAGCTCCCACGAGCAGTACTTC.

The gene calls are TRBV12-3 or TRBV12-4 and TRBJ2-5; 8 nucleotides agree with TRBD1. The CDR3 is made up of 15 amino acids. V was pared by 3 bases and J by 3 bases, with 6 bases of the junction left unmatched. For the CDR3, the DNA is TGTGCCAGCAGTTTGATAGGACAGGGCGAAGAGACCCAGTACTTC. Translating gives CASSLIGQGEETQYF.

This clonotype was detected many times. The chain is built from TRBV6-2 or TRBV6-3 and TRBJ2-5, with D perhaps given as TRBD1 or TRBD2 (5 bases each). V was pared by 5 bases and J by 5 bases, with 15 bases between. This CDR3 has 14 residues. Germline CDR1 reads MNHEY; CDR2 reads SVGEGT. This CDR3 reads CASSRDRRVETQYF. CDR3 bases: TGTGCCAGCAGTCGGGACCGACGGGTGGAGACCCAGTACTTC.

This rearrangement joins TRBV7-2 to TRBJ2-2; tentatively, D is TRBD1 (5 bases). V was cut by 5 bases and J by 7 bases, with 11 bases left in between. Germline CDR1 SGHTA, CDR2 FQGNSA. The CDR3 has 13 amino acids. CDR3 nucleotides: TGTGCCAGCAGCGCAAGACAGAGCGGGGAGCTGTTTTTT. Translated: CASSARQSGELFF.

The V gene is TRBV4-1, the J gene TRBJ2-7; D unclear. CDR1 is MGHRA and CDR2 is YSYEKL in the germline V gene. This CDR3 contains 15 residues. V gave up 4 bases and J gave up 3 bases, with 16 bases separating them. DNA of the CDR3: TGCGCCAGCAGCCCCAGATCCCTATCCGACTACGAGCAGTACTTC. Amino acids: CASSPRSLSDYEQYF.

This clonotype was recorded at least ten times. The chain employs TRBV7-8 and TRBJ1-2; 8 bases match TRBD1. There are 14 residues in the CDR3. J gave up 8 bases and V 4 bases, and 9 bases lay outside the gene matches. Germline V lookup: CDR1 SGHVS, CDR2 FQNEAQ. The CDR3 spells CASSSGQGVDGYTF. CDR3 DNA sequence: TGTGCCAGCAGCTCCGGACAGGGAGTGGACGGCTACACCTTC.

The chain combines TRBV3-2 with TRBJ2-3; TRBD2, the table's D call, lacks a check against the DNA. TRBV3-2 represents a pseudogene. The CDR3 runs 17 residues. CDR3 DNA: TGTGCCAGCAGCCAACCTCGAGCGGGGGGCCGCACAGATACGCAGTATTTT. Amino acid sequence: CASSQPRAGGRTDTQYF.

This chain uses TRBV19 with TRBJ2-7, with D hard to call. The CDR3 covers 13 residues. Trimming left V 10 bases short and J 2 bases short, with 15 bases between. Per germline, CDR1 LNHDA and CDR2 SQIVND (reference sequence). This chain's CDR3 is CATRPGRTYEQYV. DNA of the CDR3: TGTGCCACTAGACCGGGCAGGACCTACGAGCAGTACGTC.

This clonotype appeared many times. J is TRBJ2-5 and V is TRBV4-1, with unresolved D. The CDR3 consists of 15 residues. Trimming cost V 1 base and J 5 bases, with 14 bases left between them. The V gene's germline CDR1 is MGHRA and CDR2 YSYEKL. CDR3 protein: CASSQVTAHTETQYF. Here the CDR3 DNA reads TGCGCCAGCAGCCAAGTCACTGCCCATACGGAGACCCAGTACTTC.

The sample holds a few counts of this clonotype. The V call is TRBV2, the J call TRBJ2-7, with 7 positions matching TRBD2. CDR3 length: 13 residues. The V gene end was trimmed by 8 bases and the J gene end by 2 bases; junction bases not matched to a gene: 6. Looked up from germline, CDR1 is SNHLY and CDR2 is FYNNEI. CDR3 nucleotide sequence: TGTGCCAGCCGGGGGGTACCAGCCTACGAGCAGTACTTC. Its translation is CASRGVPAYEQYF.

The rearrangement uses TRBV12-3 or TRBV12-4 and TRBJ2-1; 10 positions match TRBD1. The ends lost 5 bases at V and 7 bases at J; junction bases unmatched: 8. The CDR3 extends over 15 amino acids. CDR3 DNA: TGTGCCAGCAGTACTCCCCGGGACAGGGGTAATGAGCAGTTCTTC. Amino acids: CASSTPRDRGNEQFF.

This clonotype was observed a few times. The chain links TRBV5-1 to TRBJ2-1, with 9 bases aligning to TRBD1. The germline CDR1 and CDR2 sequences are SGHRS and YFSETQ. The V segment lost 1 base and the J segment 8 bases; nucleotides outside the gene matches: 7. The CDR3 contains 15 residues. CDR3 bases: TGCGCCAGCAGCTTGCGGGACAGGGATTGGGATGAGCAGTTCTTC. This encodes CASSLRDRDWDEQFF.

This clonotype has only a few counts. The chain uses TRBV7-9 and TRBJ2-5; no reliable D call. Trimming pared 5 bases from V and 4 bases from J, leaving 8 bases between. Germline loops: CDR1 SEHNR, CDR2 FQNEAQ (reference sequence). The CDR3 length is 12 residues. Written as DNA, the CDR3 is TGTGCCAGCAGCCCCGCGGTAGAGACCCAGTACTTC. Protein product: CASSPAVETQYF.

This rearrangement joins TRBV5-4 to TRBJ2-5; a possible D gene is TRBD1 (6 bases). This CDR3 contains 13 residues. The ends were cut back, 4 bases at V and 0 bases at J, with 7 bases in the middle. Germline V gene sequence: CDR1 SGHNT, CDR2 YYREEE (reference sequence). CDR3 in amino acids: CASSRTDQETQYF. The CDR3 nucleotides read TGTGCCAGCAGCCGGACAGACCAAGAGACCCAGTACTTC.

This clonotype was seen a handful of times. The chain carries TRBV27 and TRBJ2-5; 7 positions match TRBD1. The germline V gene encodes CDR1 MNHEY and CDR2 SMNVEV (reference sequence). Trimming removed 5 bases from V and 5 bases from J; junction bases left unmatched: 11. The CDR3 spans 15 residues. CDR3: CASSPSPGQRETQYF. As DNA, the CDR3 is TGTGCCAGCAGTCCCTCCCCGGGACAGCGGGAGACCCAGTACTTC.

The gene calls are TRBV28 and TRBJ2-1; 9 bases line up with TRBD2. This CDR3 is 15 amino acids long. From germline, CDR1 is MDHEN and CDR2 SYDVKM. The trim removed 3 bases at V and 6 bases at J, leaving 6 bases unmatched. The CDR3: CASSFFAGGLNEQFF. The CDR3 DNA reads TGTGCCAGCAGTTTTTTTGCGGGGGGGCTCAATGAGCAGTTCTTC.

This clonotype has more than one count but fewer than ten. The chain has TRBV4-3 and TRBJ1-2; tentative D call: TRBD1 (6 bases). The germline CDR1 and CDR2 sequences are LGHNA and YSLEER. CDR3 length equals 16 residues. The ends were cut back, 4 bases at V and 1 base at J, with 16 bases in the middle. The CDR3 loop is CASSPEGGDHNYGYTF. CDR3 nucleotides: TGCGCCAGCAGCCCTGAAGGGGGGGACCATAACTATGGCTACACCTTC.

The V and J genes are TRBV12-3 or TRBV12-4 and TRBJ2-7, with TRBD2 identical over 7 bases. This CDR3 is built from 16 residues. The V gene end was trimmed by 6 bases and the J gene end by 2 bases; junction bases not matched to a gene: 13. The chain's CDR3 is CASRFLAGVTPYEQYF. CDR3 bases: TGTGCCAGCAGATTTCTTGCGGGGGTAACGCCCTACGAGCAGTACTTC.

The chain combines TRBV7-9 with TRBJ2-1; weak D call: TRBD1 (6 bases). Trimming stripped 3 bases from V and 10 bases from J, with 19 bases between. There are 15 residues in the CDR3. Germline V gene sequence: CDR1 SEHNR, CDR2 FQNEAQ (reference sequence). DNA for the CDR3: TGTGCCAGCAGCTTGTTCAGGGGCGCGATCGAGGAGCAGTTCTTC. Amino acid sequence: CASSLFRGAIEEQFF.

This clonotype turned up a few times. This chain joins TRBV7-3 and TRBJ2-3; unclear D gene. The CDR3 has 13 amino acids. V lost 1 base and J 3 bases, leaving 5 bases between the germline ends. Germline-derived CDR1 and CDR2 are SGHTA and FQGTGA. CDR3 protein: CASSLKSTDTQYF. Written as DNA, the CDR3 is TGTGCCAGCAGCTTAAAGAGTACAGATACGCAGTATTTT.

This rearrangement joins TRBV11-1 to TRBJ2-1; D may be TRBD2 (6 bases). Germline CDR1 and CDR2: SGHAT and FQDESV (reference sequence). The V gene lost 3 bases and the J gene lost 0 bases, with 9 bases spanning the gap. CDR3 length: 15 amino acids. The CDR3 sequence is CASSFRDSSYNEQFF. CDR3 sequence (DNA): TGTGCCAGCAGCTTCCGGGACTCCTCCTACAATGAGCAGTTCTTC.

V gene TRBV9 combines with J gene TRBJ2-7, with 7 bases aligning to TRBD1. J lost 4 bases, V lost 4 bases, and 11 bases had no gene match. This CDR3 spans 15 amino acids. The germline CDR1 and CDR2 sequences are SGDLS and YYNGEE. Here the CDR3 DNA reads TGTGCCAGCAGCCCCGGGACAGTTAAACAGTACGAGCAGTACGTC. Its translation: CASSPGTVKQYEQYV.

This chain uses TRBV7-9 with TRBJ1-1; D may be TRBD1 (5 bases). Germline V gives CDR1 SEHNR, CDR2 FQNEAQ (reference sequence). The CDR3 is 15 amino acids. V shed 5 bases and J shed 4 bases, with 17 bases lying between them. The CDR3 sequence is CASSRLRGEGTEAFF. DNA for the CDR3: TGTGCCAGCAGCCGCCTTCGAGGGGAGGGCACTGAAGCTTTCTTT.